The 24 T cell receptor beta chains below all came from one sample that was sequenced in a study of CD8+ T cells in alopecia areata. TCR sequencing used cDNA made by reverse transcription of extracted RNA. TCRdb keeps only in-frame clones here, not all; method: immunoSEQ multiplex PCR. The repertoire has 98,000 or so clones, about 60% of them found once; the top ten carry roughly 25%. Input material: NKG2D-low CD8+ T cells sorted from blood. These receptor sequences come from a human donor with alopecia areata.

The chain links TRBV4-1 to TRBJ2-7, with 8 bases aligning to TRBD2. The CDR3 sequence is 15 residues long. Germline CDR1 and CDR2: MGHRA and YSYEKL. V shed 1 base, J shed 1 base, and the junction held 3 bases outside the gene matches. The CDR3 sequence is CASSQAERGSYEQYF. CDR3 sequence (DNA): TGCGCCAGCAGCCAAGCGGAGCGGGGGTCCTACGAGCAGTACTTC.

CDR3 coding DNA: TGTGCCAGCAGCCGAAAACGCGGCTTGGGCAATGAGCAGTTCTTC. Its protein product is CASSRKRGLGNEQFF. This chain joins TRBV5-6 and TRBJ2-1; D unresolved. Per the germline V gene, CDR1 is SGHDT and CDR2 is YYEEEE. V shed 4 bases and J shed 6 bases, with 17 bases lying between them. CDR3 length: 15 amino acids.

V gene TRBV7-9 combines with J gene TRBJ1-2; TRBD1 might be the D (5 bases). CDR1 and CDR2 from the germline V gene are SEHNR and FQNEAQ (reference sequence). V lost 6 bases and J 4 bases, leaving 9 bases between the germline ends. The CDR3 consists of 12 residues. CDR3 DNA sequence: TGTGCCAGCAGGCGAGGGGCCTATGGCTACACCTTC. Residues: CASRRGAYGYTF.

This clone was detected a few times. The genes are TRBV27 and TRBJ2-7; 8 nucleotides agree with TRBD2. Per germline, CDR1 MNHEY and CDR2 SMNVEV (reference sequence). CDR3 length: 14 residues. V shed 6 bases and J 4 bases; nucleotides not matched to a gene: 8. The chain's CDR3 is CASRSLAGGYEQYF. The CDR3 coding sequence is TGTGCCAGCAGGAGCTTGGCGGGAGGTTACGAGCAGTACTTC.

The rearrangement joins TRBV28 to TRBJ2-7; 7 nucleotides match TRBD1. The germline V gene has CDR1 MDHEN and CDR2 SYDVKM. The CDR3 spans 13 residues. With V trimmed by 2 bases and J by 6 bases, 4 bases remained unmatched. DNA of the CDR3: TGTGCCAGCAGTTTAGGTTCAGGGGGCGAGCAGTACTTC. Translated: CASSLGSGGEQYF.

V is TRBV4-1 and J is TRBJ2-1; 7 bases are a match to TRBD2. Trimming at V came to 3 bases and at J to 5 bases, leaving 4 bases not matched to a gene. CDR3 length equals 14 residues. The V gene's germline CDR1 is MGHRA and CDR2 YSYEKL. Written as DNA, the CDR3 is TGCGCCAGCAGCCAGCGGGAGTCAGACAATGAGCAGTTCTTC. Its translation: CASSQRESDNEQFF.

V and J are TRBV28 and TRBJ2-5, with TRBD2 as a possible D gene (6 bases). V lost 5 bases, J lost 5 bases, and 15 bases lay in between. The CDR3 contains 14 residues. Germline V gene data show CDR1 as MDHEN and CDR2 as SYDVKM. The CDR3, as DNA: TGTGCCAGCAGTGCCAACCGGGGGAGGGAGACCCAGTACTTC. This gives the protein CASSANRGRETQYF.

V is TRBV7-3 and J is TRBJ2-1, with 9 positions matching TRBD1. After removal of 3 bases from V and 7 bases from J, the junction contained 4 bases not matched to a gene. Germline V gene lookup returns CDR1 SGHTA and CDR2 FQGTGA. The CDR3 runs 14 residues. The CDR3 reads CASSFGTGLNEQFF. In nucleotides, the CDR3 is TGTGCCAGCAGCTTCGGGACAGGGCTGAATGAGCAGTTCTTC.

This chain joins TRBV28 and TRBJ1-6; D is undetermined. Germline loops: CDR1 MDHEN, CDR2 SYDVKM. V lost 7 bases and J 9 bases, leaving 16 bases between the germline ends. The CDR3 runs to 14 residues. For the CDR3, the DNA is TGTGCCAGCACCCAGACAATAATAAGTTCACCCCTCCACTTT. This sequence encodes CASTQTIISSPLHF.

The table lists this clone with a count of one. The CDR3, as DNA: TGTGCCAGCAGTTTACTAACGGGAGAGGGGCCCCAAGAGACCCAGTACTTC. Translated, it gives CASSLLTGEGPQETQYF. The chain uses TRBV28 and TRBJ2-5; a weak D match, TRBD2 (6 bases). Between the trimmed V and J ends, which lost 2 bases and 1 base, there was a span of 17 bases. Germline lookup yields CDR1 MDHEN and CDR2 SYDVKM. The CDR3 extends over 17 amino acids.

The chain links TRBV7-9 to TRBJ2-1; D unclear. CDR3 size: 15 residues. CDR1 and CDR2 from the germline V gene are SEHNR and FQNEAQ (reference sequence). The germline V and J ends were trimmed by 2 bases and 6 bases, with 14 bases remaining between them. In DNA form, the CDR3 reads TGTGCCAGCAGCTTAAGTGTGTCAGGCGGCAATGAGCAGTTCTTC. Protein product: CASSLSVSGGNEQFF.

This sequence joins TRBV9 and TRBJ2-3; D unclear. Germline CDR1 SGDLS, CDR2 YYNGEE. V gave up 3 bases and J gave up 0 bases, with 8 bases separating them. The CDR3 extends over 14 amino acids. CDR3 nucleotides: TGTGCCAGCAGCGCGGACGGTAGCACAGATACGCAGTATTTT. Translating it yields CASSADGSTDTQYF.

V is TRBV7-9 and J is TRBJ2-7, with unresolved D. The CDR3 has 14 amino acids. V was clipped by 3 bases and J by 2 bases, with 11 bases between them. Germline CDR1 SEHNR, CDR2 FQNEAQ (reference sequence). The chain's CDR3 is CASSFRLRPYEQYF. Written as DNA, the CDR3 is TGTGCCAGCAGCTTTAGACTTCGCCCCTACGAGCAGTACTTC. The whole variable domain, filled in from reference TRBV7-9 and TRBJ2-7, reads DTGVSQNPRHKITKRGQNVTFRCDPISEHNRLYWYRQTLGQGPEFLTYFQNEAQLEKSRLLSDRFSAERPKGSFSTLEIQRTEQGDSAMYLCASSFRLRPYEQYFGPGTRLTVT.

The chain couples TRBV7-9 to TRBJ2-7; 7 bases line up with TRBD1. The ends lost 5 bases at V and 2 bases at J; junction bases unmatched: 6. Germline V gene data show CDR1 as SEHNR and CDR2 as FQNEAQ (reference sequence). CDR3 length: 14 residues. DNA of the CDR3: TGTGCCAGCAGCCCCGGGACAGTACCCTACGAGCAGTACTTC. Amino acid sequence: CASSPGTVPYEQYF.

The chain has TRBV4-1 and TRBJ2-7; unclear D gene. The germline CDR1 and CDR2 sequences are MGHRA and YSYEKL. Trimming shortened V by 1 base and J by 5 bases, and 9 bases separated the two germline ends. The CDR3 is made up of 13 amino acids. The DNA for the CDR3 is TGCGCCAGCAGCCAAGGGGGTTTAGACGAGCAGTACTTC. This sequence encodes CASSQGGLDEQYF.

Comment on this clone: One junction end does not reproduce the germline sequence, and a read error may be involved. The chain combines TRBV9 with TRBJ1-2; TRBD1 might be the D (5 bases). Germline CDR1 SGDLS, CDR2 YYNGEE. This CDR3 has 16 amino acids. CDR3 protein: CASSVGETGINHGYTF. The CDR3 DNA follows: TGTGCCAGCAGCGTAGGGGAAACAGGAATTAACCATGGCTACACCTTC.

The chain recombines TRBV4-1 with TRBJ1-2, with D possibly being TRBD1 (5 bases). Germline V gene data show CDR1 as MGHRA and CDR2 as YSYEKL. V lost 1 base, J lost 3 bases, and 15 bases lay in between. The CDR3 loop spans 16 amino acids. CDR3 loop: CASSQVGAGSDYGYTF. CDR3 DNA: TGCGCCAGCAGCCAAGTTGGGGCGGGGTCGGACTATGGCTACACCTTC.

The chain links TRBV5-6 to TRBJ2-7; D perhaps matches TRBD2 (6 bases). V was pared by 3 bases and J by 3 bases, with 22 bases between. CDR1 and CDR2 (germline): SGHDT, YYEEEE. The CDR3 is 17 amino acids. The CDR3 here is CASSSETSGESFYEQYF. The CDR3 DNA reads TGTGCCAGCAGCTCAGAAACCTCGGGGGAATCCTTCTACGAGCAGTACTTC.

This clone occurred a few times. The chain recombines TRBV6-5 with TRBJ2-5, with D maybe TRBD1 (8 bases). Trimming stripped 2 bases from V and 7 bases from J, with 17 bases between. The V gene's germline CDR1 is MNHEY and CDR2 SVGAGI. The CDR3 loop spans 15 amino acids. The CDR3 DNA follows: TGTGCCAGCAGTTACCTCAGGGGGCGCGGGGGGACCCAGTACTTC. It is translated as CASSYLRGRGGTQYF.

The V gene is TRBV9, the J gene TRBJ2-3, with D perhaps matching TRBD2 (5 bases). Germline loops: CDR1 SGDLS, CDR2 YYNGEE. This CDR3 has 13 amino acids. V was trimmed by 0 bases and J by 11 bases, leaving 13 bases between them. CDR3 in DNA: TGTGCCAGCAGCGTAGATGCTAGCCCGAAGCAGTATTTT. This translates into CASSVDASPKQYF.

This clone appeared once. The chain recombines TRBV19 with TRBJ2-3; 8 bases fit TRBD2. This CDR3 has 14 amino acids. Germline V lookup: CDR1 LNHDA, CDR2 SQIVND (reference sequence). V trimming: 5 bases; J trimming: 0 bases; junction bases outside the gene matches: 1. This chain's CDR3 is CASSSSGSTDTQYF. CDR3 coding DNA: TGTGCCAGTAGTTCTAGCGGGAGCACAGATACGCAGTATTTT.

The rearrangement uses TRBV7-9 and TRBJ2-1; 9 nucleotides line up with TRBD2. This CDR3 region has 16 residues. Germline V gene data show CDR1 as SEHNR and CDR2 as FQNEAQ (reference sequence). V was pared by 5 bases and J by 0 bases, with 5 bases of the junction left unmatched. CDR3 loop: CASSPDSGSSYNEQFF. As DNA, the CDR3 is TGTGCCAGCAGCCCCGATAGCGGGAGCTCCTACAATGAGCAGTTCTTC.

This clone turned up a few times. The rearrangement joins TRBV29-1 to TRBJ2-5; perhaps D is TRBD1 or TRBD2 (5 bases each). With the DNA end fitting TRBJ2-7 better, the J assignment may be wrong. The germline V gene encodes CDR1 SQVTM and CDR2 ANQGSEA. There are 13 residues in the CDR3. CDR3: CSVEFGTPREQYF. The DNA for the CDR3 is TGCAGCGTTGAATTCGGGACCCCGCGCGAGCAGTACTTC.

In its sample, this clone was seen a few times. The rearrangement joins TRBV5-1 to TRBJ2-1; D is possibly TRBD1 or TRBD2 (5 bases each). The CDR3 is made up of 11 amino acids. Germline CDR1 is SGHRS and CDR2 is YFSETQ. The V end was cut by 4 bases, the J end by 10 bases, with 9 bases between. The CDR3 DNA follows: TGCGCCAGCAGCAGGGACGTAGAGCAGTTCTTC. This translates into CASSRDVEQFF.